Listed below are T cell receptor beta chains from one sample, sequenced in a study of preoperative IRX-2 immunotherapy in early breast cancer. Assay used: immunoSEQ multiplex PCR; TCRdb lists only in-frame clones, some missing. The sample records tens of thousands of clones, 65% to 85% being singletons. Material: lymph node tissue, obtained before IRX-2 immunotherapy. The receptors derive from a human donor with breast cancer. CDR3s include the opening cysteine and the closing phenylalanine or tryptophan. The order of the fields is D gene, clone size, V gene, J gene, CDR3 DNA, CDR3 protein. A D gene is named only where the DNA matches it firmly. A row's size may be missing; if present it is once, few, many or a size class.

d_gene: .
abundance: .
v_gene: TRBV6-8
j_gene: TRBJ2-7
CDR3nt: TGTGCCAGCAGTATCGACCGACTGCCGCGGGGAGAGCAGTACTTC
CDR3aa: CASSIDRLPRGEQYF

d_gene: TRBD1
abundance: .
v_gene: TRBV10-2
j_gene: TRBJ1-1
CDR3nt: TGCGCCAGCAGTGAGTCAGGGACAGGGAGGTGGAACACTGAAGCTTTCTTT
CDR3aa: CASSESGTGRWNTEAFF

d_gene: .
abundance: few
v_gene: TRBV28
j_gene: TRBJ2-6
CDR3nt: TGTGCCAGCAGTGAACGGGGTTCTGGGGCCAACGTCCTGACTTTC
CDR3aa: CASSERGSGANVLTF

d_gene: .
abundance: .
v_gene: TRBV23-1
j_gene: TRBJ1-6
CDR3nt: TGCGCCAGCACTCCTCCCTCGGGCAGGGCAAAACGAGTGTATAATTCACCCCTCCACTTT
CDR3aa: CASTPPSGRAKRVYNSPLHF

d_gene: .
abundance: few
v_gene: TRBV15
j_gene: TRBJ2-5
CDR3nt: TGTGCCACCAGCAGAGATTTGGCGGTCTCGGAGACCCAGTACTTC
CDR3aa: CATSRDLAVSETQYF

d_gene: TRBD1
abundance: .
v_gene: TRBV5-1
j_gene: TRBJ1-5
CDR3nt: TGCGCCAGCAGCCCAGGACAGGGGCAAAGGCCCCAGCATTTT
CDR3aa: CASSPGQGQRPQHF

d_gene: .
abundance: once
v_gene: TRBV6-8
j_gene: TRBJ2-5
CDR3nt: TGTGCCAGCACCATGGCGGGGAGTAAAGAGACCCAGTACTTC
CDR3aa: CASTMAGSKETQYF

d_gene: TRBD1
abundance: .
v_gene: TRBV28
j_gene: TRBJ2-7
CDR3nt: TGTGCCAGCAGTTTAGTCCCCGGGACAGCGTCCTCCTACGAGCAGTACTTC
CDR3aa: CASSLVPGTASSYEQYF

d_gene: .
abundance: .
v_gene: TRBV7-7
j_gene: TRBJ2-6
CDR3nt: TGTGCCAGCAGCTTAGGAATCTCTGGGGCCAACGTCCTGACTTTC
CDR3aa: CASSLGISGANVLTF

d_gene: .
abundance: few
v_gene: TRBV11-3
j_gene: TRBJ1-2
CDR3nt: TGTGCCAGCAGCTTAGTGCTCGATGTGGGTGGCTACACCTTC
CDR3aa: CASSLVLDVGGYTF

d_gene: TRBD1
abundance: .
v_gene: TRBV5-1
j_gene: TRBJ1-1
CDR3nt: TGCGCCAGCAGCTCGATGGGACAGCTGAACACTGAAGCTTTCTTT
CDR3aa: CASSSMGQLNTEAFF

d_gene: TRBD2
abundance: once
v_gene: TRBV6-8
j_gene: TRBJ2-1
CDR3nt: TGTGCCAGTGAGCGGACTAGCGGGGGAAATGAGCAGTTCTTC
CDR3aa: CASERTSGGNEQFF

d_gene: .
abundance: few
v_gene: TRBV6-8
j_gene: TRBJ1-6
CDR3nt: TGTGCCAGCAGTCGGAGGGGGACACCGAGCTCCTATAATTCACCCCTCCACTTT
CDR3aa: CASSRRGTPSSYNSPLHF

d_gene: .
abundance: .
v_gene: TRBV11-3
j_gene: TRBJ2-7
CDR3nt: TGTGCCAGCAGCCCACGAGGGGCGATCTACGAGCAGTACTTC
CDR3aa: CASSPRGAIYEQYF

d_gene: TRBD1
abundance: .
v_gene: TRBV19
j_gene: TRBJ2-7
CDR3nt: TGTGCCACCTCTAGACAGGGGGGGACCTACGAGCAGTACTTC
CDR3aa: CATSRQGGTYEQYF

d_gene: .
abundance: .
v_gene: TRBV18
j_gene: TRBJ2-3
CDR3nt: TGTGCCAGCTATACCGACGGGGGCCAGAGAACGCAGTATTTT
CDR3aa: CASYTDGGQRTQYF

d_gene: TRBD1
abundance: .
v_gene: TRBV28
j_gene: TRBJ1-6
CDR3nt: TGTGCCATCCGGGACAGCTCCTATAATTCACCCCTCCACTTT
CDR3aa: CAIRDSSYNSPLHF